The rows below give T cell receptor beta chains drawn from one sample of a study of cytomegalovirus exposure and HLA in healthy donors. Libraries were prepared by immunoSEQ multiplex PCR; TCRdb keeps only in-frame clonotypes and omits some of them. The sample carries about 170,000 clones, roughly 80% recorded once. The sample consisted of PBMCs. The receptors were gathered from a woman younger than 30 in good health and CMV-seronegative. CDR3s include the opening cysteine and the closing phenylalanine or tryptophan. Each record gives: J gene, D gene, clone size, V gene, CDR3 protein, CDR3 DNA. The D gene is left open where the match is weak. A row's size may be missing; if present it is once, few, many or a size class.

j_call: TRBJ1-5
d_call: TRBD1
clone_size: .
v_call: TRBV4-3
cdr3_aa: CASSRDRGSGQPQHF
cdr3_nt: TGCGCCAGCAGCCGGGACAGGGGGAGCGGGCAGCCCCAGCATTTT

j_call: TRBJ2-7
d_call: .
clone_size: .
v_call: TRBV2
cdr3_aa: CASSVRDNKREQYF
cdr3_nt: TGTGCCAGCAGTGTCCGGGACAATAAGCGCGAGCAGTACTTC

j_call: TRBJ2-7
d_call: TRBD1
clone_size: .
v_call: TRBV6-6
cdr3_aa: CASSSTGQYYEQYF
cdr3_nt: TGTGCCAGCAGCTCAACGGGACAGTACTACGAGCAGTACTTC

j_call: TRBJ1-2
d_call: TRBD1
clone_size: .
v_call: TRBV28
cdr3_aa: CASSFARGRSGYTF
cdr3_nt: TGTGCCAGCAGTTTCGCCAGGGGGCGGAGTGGCTACACCTTC

j_call: TRBJ2-2
d_call: .
clone_size: .
v_call: TRBV30
cdr3_aa: CAWTTRADTGELFF
cdr3_nt: TGTGCCTGGACCACTAGGGCAGACACCGGGGAGCTGTTTTTT

j_call: TRBJ2-2
d_call: .
clone_size: .
v_call: TRBV13
cdr3_aa: CASSPREGAAGELFF
cdr3_nt: TGTGCCAGCAGCCCCAGGGAAGGGGCGGCCGGGGAGCTGTTTTTT

j_call: TRBJ1-1
d_call: .
clone_size: .
v_call: TRBV7-2
cdr3_aa: CASSLGLRVSEAFF
cdr3_nt: TGTGCCAGCAGCTTAGGCCTGAGGGTATCGGAAGCTTTCTTT

j_call: TRBJ2-6
d_call: .
clone_size: .
v_call: TRBV9
cdr3_aa: CASSVFGGAGLVSGANVLTF
cdr3_nt: TGTGCCAGCAGCGTATTTGGTGGTGCAGGGCTCGTTTCTGGGGCCAACGTCCTGACTTTC

j_call: TRBJ2-7
d_call: TRBD2
clone_size: .
v_call: TRBV6-5
cdr3_aa: CASSRGLAGIYEQYF
cdr3_nt: TGTGCCAGCAGCCGGGGACTAGCGGGGATCTACGAGCAGTACTTC

j_call: TRBJ1-4
d_call: .
clone_size: few
v_call: TRBV18
cdr3_aa: CASSPQTAMGEKLFF
cdr3_nt: TGTGCCAGCTCACCGCAGACAGCAATGGGCGAAAAACTGTTTTTT

j_call: TRBJ1-4
d_call: .
clone_size: .
v_call: TRBV4-2
cdr3_aa: CASRIGRGSEEKLFF
cdr3_nt: TGTGCCAGCAGAATCGGCAGGGGCTCGGAGGAAAAACTGTTTTTT

j_call: TRBJ2-7
d_call: .
clone_size: .
v_call: TRBV6-5
cdr3_aa: CASSYSSGPLGEQYF
cdr3_nt: TGTGCCAGCAGTTACTCTAGCGGCCCCCTAGGCGAGCAGTACTTC

j_call: TRBJ1-5
d_call: .
clone_size: .
v_call: TRBV6-1
cdr3_aa: CAIRDSNQPQHF
cdr3_nt: TGTGCCATACGAGATAGCAATCAGCCCCAGCATTTT

j_call: TRBJ2-7
d_call: TRBD2
clone_size: .
v_call: TRBV4-1
cdr3_aa: CASSQEAMVTTAGYEQYF
cdr3_nt: TGCGCCAGCAGCCAAGAGGCGATGGTGACAACAGCGGGGTACGAGCAGTACTTC

j_call: TRBJ2-7
d_call: TRBD2
clone_size: .
v_call: TRBV29-1
cdr3_aa: CSVNGLAGGEQYF
cdr3_nt: TGCAGCGTTAATGGACTAGCGGGAGGCGAGCAGTACTTC

j_call: TRBJ2-7
d_call: TRBD2
clone_size: .
v_call: TRBV5-1
cdr3_aa: CASSFTSGSSYEQYF
cdr3_nt: TGCGCCAGCAGCTTTACTAGCGGGAGCTCCTACGAGCAGTACTTC

j_call: TRBJ2-5
d_call: TRBD2
clone_size: .
v_call: TRBV7-2
cdr3_aa: CASTQPLAGQETQYF
cdr3_nt: TGTGCCAGCACCCAACCCTTAGCGGGCCAAGAGACCCAGTACTTC